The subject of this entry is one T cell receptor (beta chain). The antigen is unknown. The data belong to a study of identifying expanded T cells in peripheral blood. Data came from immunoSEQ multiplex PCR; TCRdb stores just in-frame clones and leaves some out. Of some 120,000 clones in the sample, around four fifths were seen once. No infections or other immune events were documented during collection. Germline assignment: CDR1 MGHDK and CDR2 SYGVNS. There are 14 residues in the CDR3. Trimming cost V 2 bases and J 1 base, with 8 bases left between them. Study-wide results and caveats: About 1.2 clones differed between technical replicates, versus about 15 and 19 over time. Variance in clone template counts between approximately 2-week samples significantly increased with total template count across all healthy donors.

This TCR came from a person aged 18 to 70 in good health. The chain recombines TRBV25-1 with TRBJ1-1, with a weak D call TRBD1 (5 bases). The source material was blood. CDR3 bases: TGTGCCAGCAGTGAAGGGGGGTCGAACACTGAAGCTTTCTTT. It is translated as CASSEGGSNTEAFF.